Presented here are 29 T cell receptor beta chains from one specimen sequenced in a study of OX40 agonist ivuxolimab in advanced cancers. Libraries were built with the immunoSEQ multiplex PCR assay. Here the immuneACCESS table is served through TCRdb, limited to in-frame sequences with V and J called. Missing clones are a known gap in these copies; in checked studies unresolved V genes cover under half, and the rest lacks a known reason. The sample profile shows approximately 58,000 clones; approximately 86% of them were found once. Jointly, the top ten make up about 0.8% of the sample. Source: CD4+ or CD8+ T cells sorted from blood, taken in a trial of the OX40 agonist ivuxolimab. The receptors come from an adult with an advanced solid tumor such as melanoma, head and neck, liver or kidney cancer.

The chain combines TRBV7-2 with TRBJ2-2; 9 bases are a match to TRBD2. This CDR3 has 17 amino acids. Germline values: CDR1 SGHTA, CDR2 FQGNSA. V lost 5 bases to trimming and J lost 1 base; unmatched junction nucleotides: 8. CDR3 residues: CASSLSGGPKNTGELFF. As DNA, the CDR3 is TGTGCCAGCAGCCTTAGCGGGGGCCCGAAGAACACCGGGGAGCTGTTTTTT.

This sequence joins TRBV11-2 and TRBJ2-3; no clear D gene. Per germline, CDR1 SGHAT and CDR2 FQNNGV. Trimming removed 4 bases at V and 2 bases at J, with 13 bases between. This CDR3 has 15 amino acids. The CDR3 nucleotides read TGTGCCAGCAGCTCCCTGGACCTCTTCACAGATACGCAGTATTTT. Its protein is CASSSLDLFTDTQYF.

The J gene is TRBJ2-1, the V gene TRBV27; 8 positions agree with TRBD2. V lost 6 bases and J lost 4; bases outside the gene matches: 5. The CDR3 contains 14 residues. Germline V gene lookup returns CDR1 MNHEY and CDR2 SMNVEV (reference sequence). The CDR3 protein is CASRRGGVYNEQFF. In nucleotides, the CDR3 is TGTGCCAGCAGACGGGGGGGCGTTTACAATGAGCAGTTCTTC.

The CDR3: CASGGRIQNTEAFF. CDR3 sequence (DNA): TGTGCCAGCGGGGGGAGAATTCAGAACACTGAAGCTTTCTTT. The chain combines TRBV6-5 with TRBJ1-1; D is possibly TRBD1 (5 bases). CDR1 and CDR2 (germline): MNHEY, SVGAGI. CDR3 length: 14 residues. The ends were cut back, 8 bases at V and 1 base at J, with 14 bases in the middle.

The V and J genes are TRBV10-3 and TRBJ2-7, with D possibly matching TRBD2 (5 bases). Germline loops: CDR1 ENHRY, CDR2 SYGVKD. This CDR3 is 13 amino acids long. Deletions cut 3 bases from V and 7 bases from J, with 13 bases between. CDR3 DNA sequence: TGTGCCATCAGTGAAGGCGGGCCACTGGAGCAGTACTTC. Its protein is CAISEGGPLEQYF.

V usage is TRBV6-5 and J usage is TRBJ2-5; D is perhaps TRBD1 (6 bases). The CDR3 is 14 amino acids. V was pared by 5 bases and J by 6 bases, with 16 bases between. Germline CDR1 MNHEY, CDR2 SVGAGI. CDR3 sequence (DNA): TGTGCCAGCAGTAGACAGGCCGGGCGGCAGACCCAGTACTTC. Translated: CASSRQAGRQTQYF.

This sequence joins TRBV9 and TRBJ2-2; 8 bases match TRBD2. CDR1 is SGDLS, CDR2 YYNGEE, per germline. The junction had 8 bases not matched to a gene; V was cut back by 0 bases and J by 7 bases. This CDR3 is built from 16 residues. The CDR3 loop is CASSVVPGGPIGELFF. The CDR3 DNA is TGTGCCAGCAGCGTAGTTCCGGGAGGGCCTATCGGGGAGCTGTTTTTT.

The V gene is TRBV12-5, the J gene TRBJ2-2; 8 positions agree with TRBD1. The trim removed 6 bases at V and 0 bases at J, leaving 12 bases unmatched. Germline CDR1 reads LGHNT; CDR2 reads FRNRAP. This CDR3 is 18 amino acids long. The CDR3 spells CASGLTQGARTNTGELFF. CDR3 sequence (DNA): TGTGCTAGTGGCTTGACGCAGGGGGCGCGGACGAACACCGGGGAGCTGTTTTTT.

This chain connects TRBV29-1 to TRBJ1-4; D may be TRBD1 (6 bases). The V end lost 4 bases, the J end lost 4 bases, and 10 bases lay between the germline ends. The CDR3 runs 13 residues. Germline-derived CDR1 and CDR2 are SQVTM and ANQGSEA. The CDR3 bases are TGCAGCGTTGGGACAGCCCGTAATGAAAAACTGTTTTTT. Amino acids: CSVGTARNEKLFF.

The chain uses TRBV6-6 and TRBJ2-7; D is ambiguous. V shed 2 bases and J shed 5 bases, with 7 bases lying between them. This CDR3 comprises 12 residues. Germline-derived CDR1 and CDR2 are MNHNY and SVGAGI (reference sequence). Written as DNA, the CDR3 is TGTGCCAGCAGTTACATAGCAAACGAGCAGTACTTC. This gives the protein CASSYIANEQYF.

J is TRBJ2-7 and V is TRBV7-6; D gene ambiguous. V was pared by 2 bases and J by 5 bases, with 10 bases between. Germline V gene sequence: CDR1 SGHVS, CDR2 FNYEAQ. The CDR3 is 13 amino acids. As DNA, the CDR3 is TGTGCCAGCAGCTTAACATTAAGCGACGAGCAGTACTTC. This gives the protein CASSLTLSDEQYF.

The chain links TRBV30 to TRBJ1-2; a possible D gene is TRBD1 (5 bases). The CDR3 extends over 14 amino acids. Deletions cut 0 bases from V and 4 bases from J, with 12 bases between. Germline lookup yields CDR1 GTSNPN and CDR2 SVGIG (reference sequence). CDR3 nucleotides: TGTGCCTGGAGTGTCCAGGGCTGGGTCTATGGCTACACCTTC. This translates into CAWSVQGWVYGYTF.

V usage is TRBV19 and J usage is TRBJ2-6; TRBD1 might be the D (6 bases). The V end lost 8 bases, the J end lost 0 bases, and 11 bases lay between the germline ends. CDR3 length: 15 residues. Germline V gene sequence: CDR1 LNHDA, CDR2 SQIVND (reference sequence). The CDR3 DNA reads TGTGCCAGTGGGACATTTAACTCTGGGGCCAACGTCCTGACTTTC. Its translation is CASGTFNSGANVLTF.

The chain's CDR3 is CASSLDQQGGTGELFF. Written as DNA, the CDR3 is TGTGCCAGCAGCTTAGATCAGCAGGGTGGCACCGGGGAGCTGTTTTTT. The gene calls are TRBV7-9 and TRBJ2-2, with D tentatively TRBD1 (5 bases). CDR3 length: 16 residues. The V end was cut by 1 base, the J end by 4 bases, with 13 bases between. The V gene's germline CDR1 is SEHNR and CDR2 FQNEAQ (reference sequence). Variable domain in full (rest from reference TRBV7-9 and TRBJ2-2): DTGVSQNPRHKITKRGQNVTFRCDPISEHNRLYWYRQTLGQGPEFLTYFQNEAQLEKSRLLSDRFSAERPKGSFSTLEIQRTEQGDSAMYLCASSLDQQGGTGELFFGEGSRLTVL.

The chain uses TRBV19 and TRBJ2-1, with D perhaps TRBD1 or TRBD2 (5 bases each). V lost 5 bases, J lost 2 bases, and 13 bases lay in between. Germline assignment: CDR1 LNHDA and CDR2 SQIVND (reference sequence). This CDR3 is 15 amino acids long. The CDR3 DNA is TGTGCCAGTAGTGGGACCGCCCTGACCTACAATGAGCAGTTCTTC. Its translation is CASSGTALTYNEQFF.

The chain combines TRBV5-1 with TRBJ2-7, with 7 bases matching TRBD2. Trimming took 4 bases from V and 5 from J; bases not matched to a gene: 9. CDR1 and CDR2 from the germline V gene are SGHRS and YFSETQ. The CDR3 is 14 amino acids. This CDR3 is CASSPARGLNEQYF. The CDR3 DNA reads TGCGCCAGCAGCCCCGCGCGGGGGTTAAACGAGCAGTACTTC.

The chain is built from TRBV7-2 and TRBJ1-1; D is uncertain. V was trimmed by 3 bases and J by 2 bases, leaving 10 bases between them. This CDR3 has 14 amino acids. Germline V CDR1 and CDR2: SGHTA, FQGNSA. CDR3 sequence (DNA): TGTGCCAGCAGCTTCGACCGGATCAACACTGAAGCTTTCTTT. Its protein product is CASSFDRINTEAFF.

This sequence joins TRBV7-2 and TRBJ1-1; a possible D gene is TRBD1 (5 bases). V dropped 3 bases and J dropped 1 base, with 9 bases sitting between them. Germline CDR1 is SGHTA and CDR2 is FQGNSA. There are 14 residues in the CDR3. This CDR3 is CASSLGTANTEAFF. In DNA, the CDR3 is TGTGCCAGCAGCTTGGGGACGGCGAACACTGAAGCTTTCTTT.

The chain links TRBV5-1 to TRBJ2-2; D gene uncertain. The CDR3 is 18 residues long. The ends were cut back, 3 bases at V and 0 bases at J, with 18 bases in the middle. Germline CDR1 reads SGHRS; CDR2 reads YFSETQ. In DNA form, the CDR3 reads TGCGCCAGCAGCTCGAGGCCCCGACTGAGTTCGAACACCGGGGAGCTGTTTTTT. This encodes CASSSRPRLSSNTGELFF. The full variable domain, in which reference TRBV5-1 and TRBJ2-2 provide the parts outside the CDR3, is KAGVTQTPRYLIKTRGQQVTLSCSPISGHRSVSWYQQTPGQGLQFLFEYFSETQRNKGNFPGRFSGRQFSNSRSEMNVSTLELGDSALYLCASSSRPRLSSNTGELFFGEGSRLTVL.

CDR3 loop: CASRGLAGQETQYF. The CDR3 DNA reads as TGTGCCAGCAGGGGACTAGCGGGACAAGAGACCCAGTACTTC. V usage is TRBV27 and J usage is TRBJ2-5, with TRBD2 identical over 13 bases. V shed 6 bases, J shed 2 bases, and the junction held 0 bases outside the gene matches. This CDR3 has 14 residues. Germline CDR1 MNHEY, CDR2 SMNVEV (reference sequence).

This sequence joins TRBV2 and TRBJ1-6; D possibly corresponds to TRBD1 (5 bases). The V end lost 3 bases, the J end lost 6 bases, and 15 bases lay between the germline ends. The CDR3 is 16 amino acids. Germline lookup yields CDR1 SNHLY and CDR2 FYNNEI. CDR3 in DNA: TGTGCCAGCAGTGATGTGGCAGGGCAGGCTAATTCACCCCTCCACTTT. Its translation is CASSDVAGQANSPLHF.

The chain employs TRBV6-5 and TRBJ2-7; TRBD2 aligns across 12 bases. J lost 6 bases, V lost 4 bases, and 10 bases had no gene match. Germline CDR1 is MNHEY and CDR2 is SVGAGI. This CDR3 spans 16 amino acids. CDR3 in amino acids: CASSSHSSGGAGEQYF. In nucleotides, the CDR3 is TGTGCCAGCAGTTCGCATTCTAGCGGGGGGGCCGGCGAGCAGTACTTC.

V is TRBV5-6 and J is TRBJ1-5; D ambiguous. V shed 0 bases and J shed 5 bases, with 12 bases lying between them. Per germline, CDR1 SGHDT and CDR2 YYEEEE. The CDR3 loop spans 15 amino acids. The CDR3 region has the DNA TGTGCCAGCAGCTTGGGTATGGGAGGGTATCAGCCCCAGCATTTT. Translating it yields CASSLGMGGYQPQHF.

This clone was seen just once. The chain has TRBV7-9 and TRBJ2-7, with D possibly TRBD2 on 6 matching bases. The CDR3 runs 13 residues. Germline V CDR1 and CDR2: SEHNR, FQNEAQ (reference sequence). Trimming shortened V by 0 bases and J by 5 bases, and 8 bases separated the two germline ends. The CDR3 loop is CASSLAGRNEQYF. CDR3 DNA sequence: TGTGCCAGCAGCTTAGCAGGGAGGAACGAGCAGTACTTC.

This chain connects TRBV30 to TRBJ2-7; 10 nucleotides line up with TRBD2. The junction had 3 bases not matched to a gene; V was cut back by 6 bases and J by 4 bases. The CDR3 extends over 12 amino acids. The V gene's germline CDR1 is GTSNPN and CDR2 SVGIG (reference sequence). The CDR3 region has the DNA TGTGCCTGTTGGACTAGCGGATACGAGCAGTACTTC. Translating gives CACWTSGYEQYF.

V gene TRBV5-5 combines with J gene TRBJ1-2; D is unclear. The CDR3 length is 12 residues. Germline-derived CDR1 and CDR2 are SGHKS and YYEKEE (reference sequence). V was shortened by 1 base and J by 8 bases, with 9 bases between the two germline ends. Written as DNA, the CDR3 is TGTGCCAGCAGCTTGAACGAGGAAGGCTACACCTTC. This gives the protein CASSLNEEGYTF.

V is TRBV6-6 and J is TRBJ1-2; 8 bases are a match to TRBD1. Per germline, CDR1 MNHNY and CDR2 SVGAGI (reference sequence). This CDR3 contains 15 residues. With V trimmed by 6 bases and J by 0 bases, 6 bases remained unmatched. CDR3 DNA sequence: TGTGCCAGCAGCCTGGGACAGGTAGCTAACTATGGCTACACCTTC. It encodes CASSLGQVANYGYTF.

J is TRBJ2-2 and V is TRBV9; 11 bases match TRBD2. Losses at the gene ends were 4 bases for V and 6 bases for J; bases not matched to a gene: 8. There are 16 residues in the CDR3. CDR1 and CDR2 (germline): SGDLS, YYNGEE. CDR3 coding DNA: TGTGCCAGCAGCTTTTTAGCGGGGGGGCCCCCCGGGGAGCTGTTTTTT. Protein: CASSFLAGGPPGELFF.

The table lists this clone with a count of one. The rearrangement links TRBV27 to TRBJ2-3; D possibly matches TRBD1 or TRBD2 (5 bases each). This CDR3 has 17 amino acids. Germline lookup yields CDR1 MNHEY and CDR2 SMNVEV (reference sequence). Between the trimmed V and J ends, which lost 4 bases and 4 bases, there was a span of 21 bases. The CDR3 nucleotides are TGTGCCAGCAGTTCCCAGAAGACCCTAAGAGGGGCAGATACGCAGTATTTT. This gives the protein CASSSQKTLRGADTQYF.